These T cell receptor beta chains were read from a single sample in a study of blood T cell repertoires in COVID-19. The data were produced by immunoSEQ multiplex PCR, yet TCRdb's version contains in-frame clones alone and is incomplete. The sample consists of about 410,000 clones, about 91% of them appearing once. Sample: peripheral blood. The receptors come from a middle-aged woman with COVID-19, enrolled during active disease. Each CDR3 is given without its conserved first and last residue.

V: TRBV7-3
J: TRBJ2-5
CDR3: ASSPQSGQETQY

V: TRBV19
J: TRBJ1-4
CDR3: AGTDSLGGEKLF

V: TRBV5-5
J: TRBJ2-7
CDR3: ASSTTSGSSYEQY

V: TRBV28
J: TRBJ1-2
CDR3: ASLLRAGPGYGYT

V: TRBV4-3
J: TRBJ2-3
CDR3: ASSPRLDLSSTDTQY

V: TRBV28
J: TRBJ1-3
CDR3: ASSPDNAGLWGNTIY

V: TRBV2
J: TRBJ2-4
CDR3: ASWGPGQTIAKNIQY

V: TRBV18
J: TRBJ1-1
CDR3: ASSREFGNTEAF

V: TRBV9
J: TRBJ2-2
CDR3: ASSVATGGPSNTGELF

V: TRBV5-6
J: TRBJ2-3
CDR3: ASSLQGPDTQY

V: TRBV4-2
J: TRBJ1-2
CDR3: ASSADSSYGYT

V: TRBV4-3
J: TRBJ1-1
CDR3: ASSTHRALTLNTEAF

V: TRBV6-1
J: TRBJ2-5
CDR3: ASSVNGGAGGEETQY

V: TRBV28
J: TRBJ1-4
CDR3: ASSPAGTGNEKLF

V: TRBV4-1
J: TRBJ1-2
CDR3: ASSRENGGPYGYT

V: TRBV6-5
J: TRBJ1-5
CDR3: ASSSRTGNQPQH

V: TRBV7-9
J: TRBJ1-1
CDR3: ATRQGSSEAF

V: TRBV5-1
J: TRBJ2-7
CDR3: ASSRDRQNYEQY

V: TRBV27
J: TRBJ2-4
CDR3: ATLDRKNIQY

V: TRBV3-1/TRBV3-2
J: TRBJ1-2
CDR3: ASSQEINRGHGYT

V: TRBV5-6
J: TRBJ2-2
CDR3: ASSLGGLAGTNTGELF

V: TRBV19
J: TRBJ1-5
CDR3: ASNRGSHSNQPQH